The 30 T cell receptor beta chains presented below share a single source sample, sequenced in a study of CXCR3-negative and CXCR3-positive naive CD8 T cells. Study-level findings and limits: Naive CXCR3-positive cells had TRB CDR3s more hydrophobic than those of CXCR3-negative naive cells.

The method, 5' RACE with UMI labels, was used to prepare the TRB cDNA libraries. From the 5' RACE reads, TCRdb lists one entry per CDR3 protein and no DNA. In all, the sample yields 140,000 to 150,000 distinct CDR3 sequences. Their specific antigens are unknown. Sequencing input: naive CXCR3+ CD8+ T cells from blood. Subset indicated: CD45RO-CCR7+CD27+CD95- naive CD8+ T cells expressing CXCR3 (TNR3+). The source of these receptors is a human donor in good health. Some clones in this sample may be carry-over from other donors' samples.

The rearrangement links TRBV6-2 or TRBV6-3 to TRBJ2-7; absent DNA, TCRdb's TRBD2 call cannot be checked. CDR1 MNHEY and CDR2 SVGEGT come from the germline V gene. There are 12 residues in the CDR3. CDR3 residues: CASGLASYEQYF.

V and J are TRBV4-2 and TRBJ2-7; TCRdb outputs TRBD1, but without DNA this stays unchecked. CDR1 is LGHNA, CDR2 YNFKEQ, per germline. The CDR3 has 15 amino acids. The chain's CDR3 is CASSQDPGGSYEQYF.

The V gene is TRBV27, the J gene TRBJ1-6; no DNA is available, so the TRBD1 call from TCRdb remains unchecked. CDR1 is MNHEY, CDR2 SMNVEV, per germline (reference sequence). The CDR3 extends over 14 amino acids. The CDR3 sequence is CASSFQGSRSPLHF.

CDR3 loop: CASSSPGPIGREQYF. J is TRBJ2-7 and V is TRBV28; TCRdb outputs TRBD2, but without DNA this stays unchecked. The CDR3 loop spans 15 amino acids. The V gene's germline CDR1 is MDHEN and CDR2 SYDVKM.

The V and J genes are TRBV5-1 and TRBJ2-3; the TCRdb call, TRBD2, lacks DNA for checking. Germline V CDR1 and CDR2: SGHRS, YFSETQ. The length of the CDR3 is 15 residues. The CDR3 here is CASSLEAGGVDTQYF.

The chain employs TRBV28 and TRBJ2-2. The CDR3 runs to 14 residues. Germline loops: CDR1 MDHEN, CDR2 SYDVKM. The CDR3 region is CASRIHGNTGELFF.

The V gene is TRBV4-2, the J gene TRBJ1-1; with no DNA, the TCRdb D assignment of TRBD1 cannot be verified. The CDR3 is 15 residues long. Germline V gene sequence: CDR1 LGHNA, CDR2 YNFKEQ. The CDR3 sequence: CASSRRGQMNTEAFF.

V is TRBV4-1 and J is TRBJ2-2. Germline V gene sequence: CDR1 MGHRA, CDR2 YSYEKL. The CDR3 extends over 12 amino acids. CDR3 residues: CASSQSTGELFF.

This chain links TRBV20-1 with TRBJ1-2; the TCRdb D gene call, TRBD1, has no DNA to confirm it. The length of the CDR3 is 13 residues. In germline, CDR1 is DFQATT, CDR2 SNEGSKA (reference sequence). CDR3 amino acids: CSASDRVEYGYTF.

This chain connects TRBV2 to TRBJ2-5; TCRdb indicates TRBD1, and absent DNA this call remains unverified. The germline V gene encodes CDR1 SNHLY and CDR2 FYNNEI. This CDR3 has 17 residues. The CDR3 here is CASSETRGGPTQETQYF.

The V and J genes are TRBV29-1 and TRBJ2-7. The germline CDR1 and CDR2 sequences are SQVTM and ANQGSEA. The CDR3 runs 11 residues. Here the CDR3 reads CSARSSYEQYF.

This chain connects TRBV6-5 to TRBJ2-3; there is no DNA to check the TCRdb D call of TRBD1. There are 14 residues in the CDR3. Germline CDR1 is MNHEY and CDR2 is SVGAGI. CDR3 sequence reads: CASLGQGALDTQYF.

This sequence joins TRBV29-1 and TRBJ1-2; the D gene TCRdb calls, TRBD1, cannot be checked with no DNA. The CDR3 runs 13 residues. Germline V gene lookup returns CDR1 SQVTM and CDR2 ANQGSEA. The CDR3 sequence is CSLERQLPYGYTF.

This sequence joins TRBV19 and TRBJ2-1; TCRdb's D call, TRBD1, is unchecked because there is no DNA. CDR1 LNHDA and CDR2 SQIVND come from the germline V gene (reference sequence). The CDR3 is made up of 13 amino acids. This chain's CDR3 is CASRQAPYNEQFF.

The chain is built from TRBV28 and TRBJ2-5; TCRdb's D gene call, TRBD1, goes unchecked for lack of DNA. The CDR3 runs to 16 residues. Germline CDR1 is MDHEN and CDR2 is SYDVKM. The CDR3 region is CASSPADSLGGETQYF.

This chain links TRBV7-9 with TRBJ2-4; TCRdb selects TRBD1, and the lack of DNA leaves this call unchecked. The germline V gene has CDR1 SEHNR and CDR2 FQNEAQ (reference sequence). CDR3 length: 16 amino acids. The CDR3 is CASSFGTGLAKNIQYF.

V usage is TRBV4-3 and J usage is TRBJ1-1. Germline lookup yields CDR1 LGHNA and CDR2 YSLEER. The CDR3 is 12 amino acids. The CDR3 spells CASSHGSDEAFF.

This chain connects TRBV29-1 to TRBJ1-1. The CDR3 loop spans 13 amino acids. CDR1 SQVTM and CDR2 ANQGSEA come from the germline V gene. This CDR3 is CSVDEGRNTEAFF.

The rearrangement links TRBV29-1 to TRBJ1-1; TCRdb's D call of TRBD1 is untestable without DNA. CDR3 length: 11 amino acids. CDR1 is SQVTM, CDR2 ANQGSEA, per germline. CDR3 residues: CSVPVGTEAFF. Using reference TRBV29-1 and TRBJ1-1 for the parts outside the CDR3, the full variable domain is SAVISQKPSRDICQRGTSLTIQCQVDSQVTMMFWYRQQPGQSLTLIATANQGSEATYESGFVIDKFPISRPNLTFSTLTVSNMSPEDSSIYLCSVPVGTEAFFGQGTRLTVV.

The rearrangement uses TRBV7-6 and TRBJ2-7. In germline, CDR1 is SGHVS, CDR2 FNYEAQ. The length of the CDR3 is 15 residues. CDR3 loop: CASSLEMATSYEQYF.

The chain recombines TRBV6-6 with TRBJ2-7; TCRdb's assignment of TRBD1 cannot be checked, as there is no DNA. The CDR3 sequence is 15 residues long. Germline CDR1 reads MNHNY; CDR2 reads SVGAGI (reference sequence). The CDR3 protein is CASSYHRLALYEQYF.

V gene TRBV7-9 combines with J gene TRBJ2-7. This CDR3 spans 14 amino acids. CDR1 is SEHNR, CDR2 FQNEAQ, per germline (reference sequence). The CDR3 loop reads CASSLGPASYEQYF.

CDR3 residues: CASSPTYSYEPYF. The rearrangement joins TRBV6-2 or TRBV6-3 to TRBJ2-7. The CDR3 length is 13 residues. Germline V gives CDR1 MNHEY, CDR2 SVGEGT.

This sequence joins TRBV28 and TRBJ2-2. Germline V gene data show CDR1 as MDHEN and CDR2 as SYDVKM. The CDR3 covers 16 residues. The CDR3 spells CASSEHYESMTGELFF.

V and J are TRBV7-9 and TRBJ2-7. The CDR3 covers 15 residues. The germline gives CDR1 SEHNR, CDR2 FQNEAQ (reference sequence). The CDR3 loop is CASSSLLGRGYEQYF.

The chain is built from TRBV29-1 and TRBJ2-4; no DNA is available, so the TRBD1 call from TCRdb remains unchecked. Germline CDR1 is SQVTM and CDR2 is ANQGSEA. The CDR3 is 14 amino acids. The CDR3 region is CSASGTGVKDIQYF.

The rearrangement joins TRBV2 to TRBJ1-5. CDR1 is SNHLY, CDR2 FYNNEI, per germline. This CDR3 has 17 amino acids. The CDR3 here is CASTYWGDLDSNQPQHF.

The genes are TRBV20-1 and TRBJ2-1; TCRdb reports TRBD1, a call that lacks DNA to check it against. Germline assignment: CDR1 DFQATT and CDR2 SNEGSKA (reference sequence). The CDR3 extends over 15 amino acids. CDR3 sequence: CSARDRDRGAVEQFF.

The V call is TRBV4-1, the J call TRBJ2-1; TCRdb picks TRBD1, but there is no DNA to check that call. Germline V gives CDR1 MGHRA, CDR2 YSYEKL. This CDR3 is built from 15 residues. The CDR3 loop is CASSQSRVTLNEQFF.

The V call is TRBV7-2, the J call TRBJ1-2. CDR3 size: 15 residues. Per the germline V gene, CDR1 is SGHTA and CDR2 is FQGNSA. CDR3 sequence reads: CASSLRQPDNYGYTF.